One T cell receptor beta chain is described in this entry. The antigen is not known. This sample is part of a study of CXCR3-negative and CXCR3-positive naive CD8 T cells. The study, taken as a whole, reports: Memory CD8+ cells showed much lower diversity, while both naive subsets displayed comparably high diversity. TRB CDR3s were more hydrophobic in CXCR3-positive than in CXCR3-negative naive cells. With surface CD5 comparable between naive subsets, TCR strength was estimated using properties derived from the TRB CDR3.

The CDR3 is made up of 16 amino acids. Germline assignment: CDR1 SGHRS and CDR2 YFSETQ. UMI-labeled TRB cDNA libraries were prepared by 5' RACE. TCRdb processed the 5' RACE reads again and assigns one entry to each CDR3 protein, with no DNA. With over 100,000 distinct CDR3 sequences in the sample, the ten largest clones hold about 0.3%. The clonotype originates from a human donor in good health. Some clones in this sample may be carry-over from other donors' samples. The gene calls are TRBV5-1 and TRBJ2-1; TCRdb lists TRBD2, though no DNA is available to test this call. Sequenced material: naive CXCR3- CD8+ T cells from blood. Described subset: CD45RO-CCR7+CD27+CD95- naive CD8+ T cells lacking CXCR3 (TNR3-). This CDR3 reads CASSFGLAGGYNEQFF. Full variable domain (outside the CDR3, taken from reference TRBV5-1 and TRBJ2-1): KAGVTQTPRYLIKTRGQQVTLSCSPISGHRSVSWYQQTPGQGLQFLFEYFSETQRNKGNFPGRFSGRQFSNSRSEMNVSTLELGDSALYLCASSFGLAGGYNEQFFGPGTRLTVL.